This T cell receptor beta chain derives from a study of early T cells in non-severe SARS-CoV-2 infection. This clonotype was seen many times. MiXCR, applied by TCRdb to the 5' RACE reads, yields one record per CDR3 protein. The sample carries 50,000 to 75,000 distinct CDR3 sequences, more than 10% recorded once. The receptor was isolated from an adult who was a healthcare worker with PCR-confirmed SARS-CoV-2 infection or an uninfected control (not recorded which). The donor label of this sample is uncertain. The sequencing used whole blood, collected at baseline.

The chain's CDR3 is CASSLGSGGYNEQFF. For the CDR3, the DNA is TGTGCCAGCAGTCTGGGGAGCGGGGGGTACAATGAGCAGTTCTTC. This sequence joins TRBV12-3 or TRBV12-4 and TRBJ2-1, with 9 bases fitting TRBD2. The CDR3 has 15 amino acids. Trimming removed 5 bases from V and 4 bases from J; junction bases left unmatched: 6.